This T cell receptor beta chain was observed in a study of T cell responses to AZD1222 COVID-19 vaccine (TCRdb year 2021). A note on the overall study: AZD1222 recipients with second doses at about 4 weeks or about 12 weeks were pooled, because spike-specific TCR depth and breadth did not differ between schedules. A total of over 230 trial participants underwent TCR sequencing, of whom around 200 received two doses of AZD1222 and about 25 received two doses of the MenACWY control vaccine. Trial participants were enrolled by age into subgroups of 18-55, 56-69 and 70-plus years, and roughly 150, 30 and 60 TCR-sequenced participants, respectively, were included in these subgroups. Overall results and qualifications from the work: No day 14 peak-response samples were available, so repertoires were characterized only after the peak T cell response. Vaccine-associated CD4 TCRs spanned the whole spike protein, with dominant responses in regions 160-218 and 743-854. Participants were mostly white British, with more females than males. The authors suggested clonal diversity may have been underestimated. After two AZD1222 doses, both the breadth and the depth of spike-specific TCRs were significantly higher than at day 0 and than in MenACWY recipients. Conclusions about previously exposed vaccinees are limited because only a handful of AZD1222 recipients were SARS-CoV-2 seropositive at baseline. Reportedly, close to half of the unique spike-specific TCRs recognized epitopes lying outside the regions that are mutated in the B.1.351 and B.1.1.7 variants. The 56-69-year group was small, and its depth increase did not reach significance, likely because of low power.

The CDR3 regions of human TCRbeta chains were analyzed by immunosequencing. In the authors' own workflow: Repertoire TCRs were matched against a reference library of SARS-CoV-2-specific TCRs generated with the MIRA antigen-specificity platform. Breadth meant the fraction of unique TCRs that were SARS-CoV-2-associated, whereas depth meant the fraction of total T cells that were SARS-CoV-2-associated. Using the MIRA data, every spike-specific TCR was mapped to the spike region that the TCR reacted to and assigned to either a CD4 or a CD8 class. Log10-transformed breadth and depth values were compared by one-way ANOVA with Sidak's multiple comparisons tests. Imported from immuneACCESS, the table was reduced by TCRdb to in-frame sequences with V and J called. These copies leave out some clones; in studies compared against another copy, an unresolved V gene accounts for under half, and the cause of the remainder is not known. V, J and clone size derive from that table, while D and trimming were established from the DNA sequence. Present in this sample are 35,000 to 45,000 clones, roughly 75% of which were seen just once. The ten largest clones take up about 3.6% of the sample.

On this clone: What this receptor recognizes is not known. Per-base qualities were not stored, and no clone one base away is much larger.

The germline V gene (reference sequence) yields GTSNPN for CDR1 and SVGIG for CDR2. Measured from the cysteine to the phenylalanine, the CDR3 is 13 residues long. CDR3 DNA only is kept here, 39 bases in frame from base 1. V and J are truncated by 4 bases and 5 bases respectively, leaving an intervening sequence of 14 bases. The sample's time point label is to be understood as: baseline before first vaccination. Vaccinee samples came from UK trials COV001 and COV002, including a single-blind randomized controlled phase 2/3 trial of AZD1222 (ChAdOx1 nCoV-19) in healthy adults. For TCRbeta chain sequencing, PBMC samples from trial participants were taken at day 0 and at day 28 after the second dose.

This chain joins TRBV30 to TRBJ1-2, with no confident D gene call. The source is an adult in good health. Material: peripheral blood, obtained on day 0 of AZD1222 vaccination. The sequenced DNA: TGTGCCTGGACCGACGACCCGGGATATGGCTACACCTTC. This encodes CAWTDDPGYGYTF.